This T cell receptor (beta chain) was recovered during a study of T cells in Graves' hyperthyroidism and ophthalmopathy. Across the whole study: Peripheral blood collection took place at initial diagnosis, before any treatment. Whole-study findings and limits: The model made its ophthalmopathy prediction, and onset followed a median around 6.9 months later.

Authors of the study amplified TCR beta CDR3 regions from RNA transcripts. HTBI primers were employed in a first-round RT-PCR of the TCR CDR3. TCRdb reanalysed the multiplex PCR reads using MiXCR and keeps one entry per CDR3 protein. The data contain under 250,000 distinct CDR3 sequences, over 20% of them singletons. Each diagnosis drew on symptoms, thyroxine, TRAb, thyroid ultrasound and orbital computed tomography findings. An approximately 9.8 ml volume of fresh peripheral blood provided the PBMCs. The CDR3 has 18 residues. V gave up 6 bases and J gave up 2 bases; unmatched junction bases: 14. CDR1 is MNHEY and CDR2 is SVGEGT in the germline V gene. This clonotype has only one observation. The target antigen is unknown. A read error may explain this, as a much larger clone is one base away.

The sequenced sample consisted of blood. The gene calls are TRBV6-2 or TRBV6-3 and TRBJ2-2, with 8 bases matching TRBD2. This sequence originates from a woman between 40 and 55 years old with Graves' ophthalmopathy. The CDR3 DNA follows: TGTGCCAGCAGGGGAGGGATTAGCGGGAACTTAAACACCGGGGAGCTGTTTTTT. Translated: CASRGGISGNLNTGELFF.